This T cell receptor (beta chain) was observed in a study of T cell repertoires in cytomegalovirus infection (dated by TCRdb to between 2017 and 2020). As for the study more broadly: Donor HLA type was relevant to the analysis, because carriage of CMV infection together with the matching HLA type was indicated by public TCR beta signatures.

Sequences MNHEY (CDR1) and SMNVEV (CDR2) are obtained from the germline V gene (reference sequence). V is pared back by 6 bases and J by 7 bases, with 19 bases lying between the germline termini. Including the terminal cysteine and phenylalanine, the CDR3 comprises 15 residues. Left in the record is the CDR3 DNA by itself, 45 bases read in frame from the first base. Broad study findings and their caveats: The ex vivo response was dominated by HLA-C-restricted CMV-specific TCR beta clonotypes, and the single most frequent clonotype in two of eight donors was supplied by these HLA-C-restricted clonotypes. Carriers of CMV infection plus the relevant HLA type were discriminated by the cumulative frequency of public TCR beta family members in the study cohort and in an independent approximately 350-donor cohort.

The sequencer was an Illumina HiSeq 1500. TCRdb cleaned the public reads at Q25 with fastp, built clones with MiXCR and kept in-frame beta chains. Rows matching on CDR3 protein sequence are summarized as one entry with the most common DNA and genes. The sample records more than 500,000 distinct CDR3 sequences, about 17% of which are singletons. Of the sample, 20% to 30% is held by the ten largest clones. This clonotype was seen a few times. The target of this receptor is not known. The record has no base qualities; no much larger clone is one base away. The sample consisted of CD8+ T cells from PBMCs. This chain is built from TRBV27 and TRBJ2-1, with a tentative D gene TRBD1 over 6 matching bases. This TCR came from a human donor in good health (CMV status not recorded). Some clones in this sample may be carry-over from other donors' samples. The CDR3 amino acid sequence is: CASSVTGTLGNEQFF. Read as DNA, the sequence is TGTGCCAGCAGCGTAACCGGGACACTTGGGAATGAGCAGTTCTTC.